The rows below give T cell receptor beta chains drawn from one sample of a study of T cells expressing NK-cell markers. From its re-call of the 5' RACE reads, TCRdb lists each CDR3 protein once, without DNA. The table gives hundreds of thousands of distinct CDR3 sequences; the top ten clones make up under 4.5% of it. The specimen was blood T cells: a sorted CD56 or NKG2C T cell subset, CD4+ or CD8+ T cells, or bulk PBMC T cells (not recorded which). The receptor set was obtained from a young man in good health. The CDR3 runs from the conserved cysteine through the conserved F or W.

>TRBJ2-3|14|TRBV7-8
CASSFTRITDTQYF
>TRBJ2-7|13|TRBV5-1
CASRGGGIHEQYF
>TRBJ1-4|16|TRBV7-8
CASSSPFRDRGEKLFF
>TRBJ1-1|13|TRBV20-1
CSATGTGNPEAFF
>TRBJ2-1|15|TRBV7-9
CASSRPDGKYNEQFF
>TRBJ1-2|14|TRBV29-1
CSVESGQGTYGYTF
>TRBJ1-3|14|TRBV5-5
CASSPGQSGNTIYF
>TRBJ2-1|14|TRBV2
CASSTGQGANEQFF
>TRBJ2-1|13|TRBV18
CASSPVKYNEQFF
>TRBJ2-7|15|TRBV11-2
CASSLGRTRPYEQYF
>TRBJ2-1|16|TRBV6-2/TRBV6-3
CASSYSSGVWVNEQFF
>TRBJ2-1|15|TRBV27
CASSLVGTGVHEQFF
>TRBJ2-1|15|TRBV6-1
CASNRDTSSYNEQFF
>TRBJ1-2|15|TRBV20-1
CSAPLAGGTNYGYTF
>TRBJ2-4|13|TRBV12-5
CASGLASQNIQYF
>TRBJ1-2|14|TRBV29-1
CSVEAGPVGYGYTF
>TRBJ2-7|12|TRBV7-9
CAVPGAGVEQYF
>TRBJ1-2|12|TRBV6-6
CASRGTNYGYTF
>TRBJ2-7|13|TRBV12-3/TRBV12-4
CASSPTGPYEQYF
>TRBJ2-1|13|TRBV11-2
CASSFLDPNEQFF
>TRBJ2-3|16|TRBV6-1
CASSARERHSTDTQYF
>TRBJ2-5|11|TRBV6-5
CASVQQETQYF
>TRBJ2-2|15|TRBV6-5
CASSYFEGSTGELFF
>TRBJ1-2|14|TRBV12-3/TRBV12-4
CASSPGRSNYGYTF
>TRBJ2-1|17|TRBV7-2
CASSLGGSYISYNEQFF
>TRBJ1-1|14|TRBV5-1
CASSLDPPNTEAFF